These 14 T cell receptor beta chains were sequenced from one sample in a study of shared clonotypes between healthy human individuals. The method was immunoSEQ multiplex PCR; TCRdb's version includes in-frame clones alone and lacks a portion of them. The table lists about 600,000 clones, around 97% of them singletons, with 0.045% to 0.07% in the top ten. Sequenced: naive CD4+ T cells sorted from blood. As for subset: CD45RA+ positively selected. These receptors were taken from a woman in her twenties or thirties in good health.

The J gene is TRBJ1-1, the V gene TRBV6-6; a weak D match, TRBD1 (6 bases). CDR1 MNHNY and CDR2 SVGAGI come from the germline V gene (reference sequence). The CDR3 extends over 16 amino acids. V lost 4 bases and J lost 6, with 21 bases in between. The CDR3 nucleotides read TGTGCCAGCAGTTCATCTACAGGGCGGCCTAACGCTGAAGCTTTCTTT. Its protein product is CASSSSTGRPNAEAFF.

The CDR3 DNA reads TGTGCCAGTAGGAATAGGCCTGGGACTGGCCAAGAGACCCAGTACTTC. This translates into CASRNRPGTGQETQYF. The V and J genes are TRBV19 and TRBJ2-5, with D maybe TRBD2 (6 bases). Trimming cost V 6 bases and J 1 base, with 18 bases left between them. CDR1 LNHDA and CDR2 SQIVND come from the germline V gene (reference sequence). The CDR3 loop spans 16 amino acids.

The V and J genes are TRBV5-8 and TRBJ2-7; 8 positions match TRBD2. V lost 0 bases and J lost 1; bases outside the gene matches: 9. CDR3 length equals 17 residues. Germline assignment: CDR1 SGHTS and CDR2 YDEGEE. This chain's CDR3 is CASSLAWGERESYEQYF. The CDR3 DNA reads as TGTGCCAGCAGCTTGGCCTGGGGCGAGCGGGAGTCCTACGAGCAGTACTTC.

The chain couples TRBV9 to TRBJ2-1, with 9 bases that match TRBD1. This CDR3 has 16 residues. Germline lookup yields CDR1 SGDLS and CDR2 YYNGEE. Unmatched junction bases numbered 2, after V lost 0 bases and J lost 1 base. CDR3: CASSVVGQGSYNEQFF. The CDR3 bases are TGTGCCAGCAGCGTAGTGGGACAGGGATCCTACAATGAGCAGTTCTTC.

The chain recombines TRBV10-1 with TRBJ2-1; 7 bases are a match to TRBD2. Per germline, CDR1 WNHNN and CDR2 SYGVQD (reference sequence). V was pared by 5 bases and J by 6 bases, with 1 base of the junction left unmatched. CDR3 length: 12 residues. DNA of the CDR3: TGCGCCAGCAGTACTAGCGTCAATGAGCAGTTCTTC. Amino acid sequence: CASSTSVNEQFF.

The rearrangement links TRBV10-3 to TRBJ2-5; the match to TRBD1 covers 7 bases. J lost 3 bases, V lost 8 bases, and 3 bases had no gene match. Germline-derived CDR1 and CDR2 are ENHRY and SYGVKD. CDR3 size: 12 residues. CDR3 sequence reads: CAIRDSKETQYF. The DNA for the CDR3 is TGTGCCATCCGGGACAGTAAAGAGACCCAGTACTTC.

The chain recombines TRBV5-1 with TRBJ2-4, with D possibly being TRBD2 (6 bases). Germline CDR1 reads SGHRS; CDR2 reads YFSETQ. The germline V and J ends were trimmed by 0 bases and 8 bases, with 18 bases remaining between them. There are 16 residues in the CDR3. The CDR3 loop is CASSLGDAGTSDIQYF. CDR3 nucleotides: TGCGCCAGCAGCTTGGGGGACGCAGGGACTTCGGACATTCAGTACTTC.

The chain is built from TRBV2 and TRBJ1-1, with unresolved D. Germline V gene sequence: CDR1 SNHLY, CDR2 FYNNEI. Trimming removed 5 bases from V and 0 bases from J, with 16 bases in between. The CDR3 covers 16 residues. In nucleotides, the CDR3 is TGTGCCAGCAGTAACCCCCTCGGAATCATGAACACTGAAGCTTTCTTT. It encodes CASSNPLGIMNTEAFF.

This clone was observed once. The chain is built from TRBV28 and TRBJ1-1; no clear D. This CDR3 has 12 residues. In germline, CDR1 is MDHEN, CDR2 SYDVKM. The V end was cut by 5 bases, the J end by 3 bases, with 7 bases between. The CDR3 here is CASSPTDTEAFF. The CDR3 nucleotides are TGTGCCAGCAGTCCGACGGACACTGAAGCTTTCTTT.

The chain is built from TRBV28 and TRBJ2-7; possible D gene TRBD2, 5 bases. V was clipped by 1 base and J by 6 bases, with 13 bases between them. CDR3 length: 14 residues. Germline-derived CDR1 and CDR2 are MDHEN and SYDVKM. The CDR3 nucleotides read TGTGCCAGCAGTTTATTAAGGGAGTTCATCGAGCAGTACTTC. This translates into CASSLLREFIEQYF.

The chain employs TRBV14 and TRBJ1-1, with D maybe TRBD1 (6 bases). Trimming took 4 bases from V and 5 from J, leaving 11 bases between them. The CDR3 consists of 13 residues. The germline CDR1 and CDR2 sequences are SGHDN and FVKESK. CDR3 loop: CASSRQGPTEAFF. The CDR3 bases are TGTGCCAGCAGCCGTCAGGGGCCTACTGAAGCTTTCTTT.

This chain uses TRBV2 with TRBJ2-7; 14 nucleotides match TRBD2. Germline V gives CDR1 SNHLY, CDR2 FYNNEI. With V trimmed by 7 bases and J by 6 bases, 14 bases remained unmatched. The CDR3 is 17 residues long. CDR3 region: CASTTPSGLAGEGEQYF. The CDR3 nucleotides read TGTGCCAGCACCACCCCCTCGGGACTAGCGGGAGAAGGCGAGCAGTACTTC.

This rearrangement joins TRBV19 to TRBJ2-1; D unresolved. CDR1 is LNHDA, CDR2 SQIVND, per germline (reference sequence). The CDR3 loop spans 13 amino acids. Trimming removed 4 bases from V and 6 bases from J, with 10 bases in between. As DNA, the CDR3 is TGTGCCAGTAGTACTAAATTACTCAATGAGCAGTTCTTC. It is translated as CASSTKLLNEQFF.

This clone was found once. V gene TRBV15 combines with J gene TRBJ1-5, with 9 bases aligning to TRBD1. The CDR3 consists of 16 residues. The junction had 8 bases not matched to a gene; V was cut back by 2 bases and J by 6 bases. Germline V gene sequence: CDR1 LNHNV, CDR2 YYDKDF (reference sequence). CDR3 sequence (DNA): TGTGCCACCAGCAGAACAGAACAGGGGGCAGGTCAGCCCCAGCATTTT. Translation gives CATSRTEQGAGQPQHF.